This TCR beta chain was retrieved from a study of regulatory T cells in long-lasting Graves disease. Time point in this sample: persistent/refractory GD, antithyroid drugs over 5 years with positive TRAb. The TCR library was made from RNA extracted from PBMCs. Both iRepertoire HTBI primers and Arm-PCR of CDR3 regions were used to build the TCR beta libraries. TCRdb re-called the multiplex PCR reads through MiXCR, storing one row per CDR3 protein. The profile covers hundreds of thousands of distinct CDR3 sequences, with around a fifth appearing a single time and around 7% taken by the ten largest. This clonotype was detected ten times or more. The source material was peripheral blood mononuclear cells (PBMCs), sampled when the disease was refractory, from a patient treated with antithyroid drugs. The receptor was derived from a female donor with Graves disease.

CDR3 region: CASSSPTGARETQYF. CDR3 sequence (DNA): TGTGCCAGCAGTTCCCCCACAGGGGCTAGGGAGACCCAGTACTTC. This sequence joins TRBV28 and TRBJ2-5, with TRBD1 matching 7 bases. The CDR3 sequence is 15 residues long. Trimming removed 4 bases from V and 5 bases from J; junction bases left unmatched: 10. Germline-derived CDR1 and CDR2 are MDHEN and SYDVKM.